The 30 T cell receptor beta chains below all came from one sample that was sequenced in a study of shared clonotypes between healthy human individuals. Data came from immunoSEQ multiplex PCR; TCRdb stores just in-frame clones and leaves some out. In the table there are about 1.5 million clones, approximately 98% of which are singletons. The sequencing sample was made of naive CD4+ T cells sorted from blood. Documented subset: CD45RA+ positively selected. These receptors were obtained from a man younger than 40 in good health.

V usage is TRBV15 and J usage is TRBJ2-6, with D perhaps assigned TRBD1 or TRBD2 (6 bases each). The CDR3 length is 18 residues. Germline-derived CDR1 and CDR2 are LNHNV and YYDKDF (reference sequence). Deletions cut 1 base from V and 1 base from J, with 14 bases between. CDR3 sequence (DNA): TGTGCCACCAGCAGAGGGTCGGGGGCGCGGTCTGGGGCCAACGTCCTGACTTTC. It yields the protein CATSRGSGARSGANVLTF.

The CDR3 loop is CASSPGQRNNEQFF. CDR3 sequence (DNA): TGCGCCAGCAGCCCGGGACAGAGAAACAATGAGCAGTTCTTC. This chain uses TRBV5-1 with TRBJ2-1; 7 bases agree with TRBD1. The ends lost 4 bases at V and 5 bases at J; junction bases unmatched: 6. In germline, CDR1 is SGHRS, CDR2 YFSETQ. This CDR3 comprises 14 residues.

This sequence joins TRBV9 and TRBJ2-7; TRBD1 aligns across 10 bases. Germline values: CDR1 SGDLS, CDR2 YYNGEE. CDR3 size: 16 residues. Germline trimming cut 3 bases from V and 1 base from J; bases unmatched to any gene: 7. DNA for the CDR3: TGTGCCAGCAGCGCAAAGCCGGGACAGGGGTCCTACGAGCAGTACTTC. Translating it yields CASSAKPGQGSYEQYF.

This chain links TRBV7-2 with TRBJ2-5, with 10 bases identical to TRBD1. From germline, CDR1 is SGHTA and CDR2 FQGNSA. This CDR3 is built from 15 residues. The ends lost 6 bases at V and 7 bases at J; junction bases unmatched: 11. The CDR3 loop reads CASSPSRDRGATQYF. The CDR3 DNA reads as TGTGCCAGCAGTCCTTCCCGGGACAGGGGAGCGACCCAGTACTTC.

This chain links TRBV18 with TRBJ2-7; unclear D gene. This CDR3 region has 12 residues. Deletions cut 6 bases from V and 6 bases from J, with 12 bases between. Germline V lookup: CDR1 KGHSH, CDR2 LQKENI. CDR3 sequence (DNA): TGTGCCAGCTCTAACCAGTCGGGCGAGCAGTACTTC. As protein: CASSNQSGEQYF.

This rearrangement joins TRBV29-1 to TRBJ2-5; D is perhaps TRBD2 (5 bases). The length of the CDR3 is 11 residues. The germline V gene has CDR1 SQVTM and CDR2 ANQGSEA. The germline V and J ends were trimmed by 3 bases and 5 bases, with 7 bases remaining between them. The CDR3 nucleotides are TGCAGCGTTGATGGGGAGGAGACCCAGTACTTC. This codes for CSVDGEETQYF.

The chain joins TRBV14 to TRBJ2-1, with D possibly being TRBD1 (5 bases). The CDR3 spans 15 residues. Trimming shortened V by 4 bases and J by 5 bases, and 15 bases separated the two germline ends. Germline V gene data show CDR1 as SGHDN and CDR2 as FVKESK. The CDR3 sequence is CASSPRRQIHNEQFF. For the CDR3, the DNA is TGTGCCAGCAGCCCTAGAAGACAGATTCACAATGAGCAGTTCTTC.

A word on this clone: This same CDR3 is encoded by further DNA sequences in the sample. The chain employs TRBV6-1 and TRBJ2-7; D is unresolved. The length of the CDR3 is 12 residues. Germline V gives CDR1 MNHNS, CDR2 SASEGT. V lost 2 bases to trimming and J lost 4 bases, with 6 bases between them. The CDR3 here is CASSERHYEQYF. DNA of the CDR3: TGTGCCAGCAGTGAACGACATTACGAGCAGTACTTC.

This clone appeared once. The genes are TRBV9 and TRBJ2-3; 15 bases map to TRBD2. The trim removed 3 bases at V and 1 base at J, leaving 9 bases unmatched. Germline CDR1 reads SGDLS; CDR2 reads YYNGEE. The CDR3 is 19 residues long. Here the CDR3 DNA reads TGTGCCAGCAGCGAATTCGGACTAGCGGGAGGGCCCGGCACAGATACGCAGTATTTT. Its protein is CASSEFGLAGGPGTDTQYF.

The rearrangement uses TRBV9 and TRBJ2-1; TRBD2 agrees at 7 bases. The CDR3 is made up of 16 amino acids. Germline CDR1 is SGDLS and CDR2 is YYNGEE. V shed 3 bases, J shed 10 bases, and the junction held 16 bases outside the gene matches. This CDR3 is CASSGTSRTGGEEQFF. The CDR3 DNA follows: TGTGCCAGCAGCGGCACTTCGCGGACGGGAGGTGAGGAGCAGTTCTTC.

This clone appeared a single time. The CDR3 loop reads CASSQVVSGINEKLFF. CDR3 nucleotide sequence: TGCGCCAGCAGCCAAGTGGTATCGGGGATTAATGAAAAACTGTTTTTT. J is TRBJ1-4 and V is TRBV4-1, with no clear D. Trimming cost V 1 base and J 4 bases, with 13 bases left between them. Germline assignment: CDR1 MGHRA and CDR2 YSYEKL. The CDR3 has 16 amino acids.

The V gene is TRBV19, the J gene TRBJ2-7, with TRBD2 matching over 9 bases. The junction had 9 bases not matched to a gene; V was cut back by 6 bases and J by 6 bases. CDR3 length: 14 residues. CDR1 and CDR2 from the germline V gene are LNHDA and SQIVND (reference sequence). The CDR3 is CASRSSGSSFEQYF. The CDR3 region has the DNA TGTGCCAGTAGGAGTAGCGGGAGTAGTTTCGAGCAGTACTTC.

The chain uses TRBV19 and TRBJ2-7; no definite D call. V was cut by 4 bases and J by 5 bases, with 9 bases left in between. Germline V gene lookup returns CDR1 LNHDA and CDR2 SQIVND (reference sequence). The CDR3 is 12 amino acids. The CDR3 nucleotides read TGTGCCAGTAGTACATTAAACAACGAGCAGTACTTC. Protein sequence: CASSTLNNEQYF.

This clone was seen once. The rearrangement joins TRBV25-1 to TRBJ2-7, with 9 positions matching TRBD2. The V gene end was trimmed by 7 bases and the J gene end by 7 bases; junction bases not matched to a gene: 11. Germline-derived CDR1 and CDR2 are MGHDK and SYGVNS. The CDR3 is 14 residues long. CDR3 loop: CASTGRGGAEEQYF. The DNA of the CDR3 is TGTGCCAGCACCGGGCGGGGGGGCGCGGAGGAGCAGTACTTC.

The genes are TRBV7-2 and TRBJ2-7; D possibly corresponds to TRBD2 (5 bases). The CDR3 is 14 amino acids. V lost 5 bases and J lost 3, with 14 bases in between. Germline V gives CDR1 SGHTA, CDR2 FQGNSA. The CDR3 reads CASSPPRDLYEQYF. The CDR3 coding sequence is TGTGCCAGCAGCCCCCCACGGGATCTCTACGAGCAGTACTTC.

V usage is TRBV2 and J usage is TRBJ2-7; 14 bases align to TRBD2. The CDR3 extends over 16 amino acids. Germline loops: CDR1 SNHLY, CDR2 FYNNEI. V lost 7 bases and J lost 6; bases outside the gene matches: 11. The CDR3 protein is CASMVSGGLAGVEQYF. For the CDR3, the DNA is TGTGCCAGCATGGTCTCAGGGGGACTAGCGGGAGTCGAGCAGTACTTC.

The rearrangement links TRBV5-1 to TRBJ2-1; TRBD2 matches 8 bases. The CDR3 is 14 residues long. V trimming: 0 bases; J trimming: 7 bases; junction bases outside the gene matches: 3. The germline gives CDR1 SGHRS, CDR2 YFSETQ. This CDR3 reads CASSLALAGNEQFF. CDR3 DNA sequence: TGCGCCAGCAGCTTGGCCTTAGCGGGAAATGAGCAGTTCTTC.

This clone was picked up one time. CDR3 amino acids: CASSYRKGPPDTEAFF. DNA for the CDR3: TGTGCCAGCAGCTACCGAAAGGGGCCCCCAGACACTGAAGCTTTCTTT. The chain is built from TRBV11-1 and TRBJ1-1; possibly TRBD1 for D (5 bases). Germline V gene lookup returns CDR1 SGHAT and CDR2 FQDESV (reference sequence). V was trimmed by 4 bases and J by 3 bases, leaving 18 bases between them. The CDR3 length is 16 residues. The variable domain in full, with the rest retrieved from reference TRBV11-1 and TRBJ1-1, is EAEVAQSPRYKITEKSQAVAFWCDPISGHATLYWYRQILGQGPELLVQFQDESVVDDSQLPKDRFSAERLKGVDSTLKIQPAELGDSAMYLCASSYRKGPPDTEAFFGQGTRLTVV.

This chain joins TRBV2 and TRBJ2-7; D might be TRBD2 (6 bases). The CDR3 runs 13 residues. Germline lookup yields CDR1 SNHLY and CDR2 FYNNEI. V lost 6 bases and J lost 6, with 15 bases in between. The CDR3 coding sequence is TGTGCCAGCAGACCTGCGGTGGGGGGCGAGCAGTACTTC. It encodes CASRPAVGGEQYF.

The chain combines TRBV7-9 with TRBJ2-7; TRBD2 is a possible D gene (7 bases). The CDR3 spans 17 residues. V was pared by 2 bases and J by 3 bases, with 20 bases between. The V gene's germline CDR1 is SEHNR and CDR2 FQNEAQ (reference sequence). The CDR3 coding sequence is TGTGCCAGCAGCTTAAATTCGTGGGGACTACAGGGCTACGAGCAGTACTTC. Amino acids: CASSLNSWGLQGYEQYF.

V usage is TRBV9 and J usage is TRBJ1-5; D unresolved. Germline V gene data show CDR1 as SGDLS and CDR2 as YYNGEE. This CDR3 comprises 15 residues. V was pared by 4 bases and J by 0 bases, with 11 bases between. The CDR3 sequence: CASSPLGGSNQPQHF. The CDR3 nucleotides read TGTGCCAGCAGCCCCCTAGGAGGTAGCAATCAGCCCCAGCATTTT.

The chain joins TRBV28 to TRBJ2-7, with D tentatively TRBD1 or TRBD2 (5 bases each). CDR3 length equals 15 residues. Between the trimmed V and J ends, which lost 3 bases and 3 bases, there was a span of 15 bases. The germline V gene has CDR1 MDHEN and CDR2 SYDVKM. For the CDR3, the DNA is TGTGCCAGCAGTTTCTCCACCAGGGACGGCTACGAGCAGTACTTC. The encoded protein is CASSFSTRDGYEQYF.

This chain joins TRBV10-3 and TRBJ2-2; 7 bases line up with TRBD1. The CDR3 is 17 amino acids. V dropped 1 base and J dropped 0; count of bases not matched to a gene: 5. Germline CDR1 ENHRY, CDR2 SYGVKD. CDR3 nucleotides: TGTGCCATCAGTGAGTTCTCCGGGACAGCGAACACCGGGGAGCTGTTTTTT. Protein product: CAISEFSGTANTGELFF.

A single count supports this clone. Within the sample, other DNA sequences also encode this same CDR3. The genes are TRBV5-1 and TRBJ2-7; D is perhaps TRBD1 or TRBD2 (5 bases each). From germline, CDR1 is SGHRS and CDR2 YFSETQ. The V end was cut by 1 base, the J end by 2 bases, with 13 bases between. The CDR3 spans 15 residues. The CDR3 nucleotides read TGCGCCAGCAGCTTGCGAGGGACGGCGACCTACGAGCAGTACTTC. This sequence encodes CASSLRGTATYEQYF.

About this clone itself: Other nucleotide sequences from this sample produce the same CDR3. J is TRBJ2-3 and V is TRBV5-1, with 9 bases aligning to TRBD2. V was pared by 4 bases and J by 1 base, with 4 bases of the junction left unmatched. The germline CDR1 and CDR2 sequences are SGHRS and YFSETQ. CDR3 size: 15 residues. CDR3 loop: CASSRWTSGTDTQYF. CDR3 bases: TGCGCCAGCAGCCGCTGGACTAGCGGCACAGATACGCAGTATTTT.

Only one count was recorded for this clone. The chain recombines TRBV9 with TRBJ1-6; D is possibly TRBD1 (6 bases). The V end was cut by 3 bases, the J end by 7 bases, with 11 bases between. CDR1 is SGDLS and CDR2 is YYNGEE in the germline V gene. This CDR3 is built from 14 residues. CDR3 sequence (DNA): TGTGCCAGCAGCGACAGGGAGCAGAATTCACCCCTCCACTTT. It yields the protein CASSDREQNSPLHF.

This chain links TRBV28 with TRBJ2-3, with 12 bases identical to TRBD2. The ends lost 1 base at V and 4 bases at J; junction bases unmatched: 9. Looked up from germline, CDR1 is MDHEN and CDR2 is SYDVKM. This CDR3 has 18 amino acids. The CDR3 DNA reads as TGTGCCAGCAGTTTATTGGGCCTAGCGGGAGGGCCGTCAGATACGCAGTATTTT. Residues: CASSLLGLAGGPSDTQYF.

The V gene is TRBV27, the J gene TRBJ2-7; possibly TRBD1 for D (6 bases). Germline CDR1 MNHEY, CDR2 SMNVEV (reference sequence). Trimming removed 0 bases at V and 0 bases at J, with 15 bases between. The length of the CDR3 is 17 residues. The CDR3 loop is CASSLSPTGIFSYEQYF. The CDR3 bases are TGTGCCAGCAGTTTATCCCCTACAGGGATTTTCTCCTACGAGCAGTACTTC.

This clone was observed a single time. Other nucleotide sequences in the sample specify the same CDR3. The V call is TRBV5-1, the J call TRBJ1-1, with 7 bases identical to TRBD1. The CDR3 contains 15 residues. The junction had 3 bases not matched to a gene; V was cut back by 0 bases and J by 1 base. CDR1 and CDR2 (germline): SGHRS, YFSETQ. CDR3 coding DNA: TGCGCCAGCAGCTTGGGGACAGGCGGGAACACTGAAGCTTTCTTT. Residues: CASSLGTGGNTEAFF.

The CDR3 DNA reads as TGTGCCAGCAGCTTAATGACACAACTAGCGGGAGGAGAGACCCAGTACTTC. Protein: CASSLMTQLAGGETQYF. The chain joins TRBV7-8 to TRBJ2-5, with 12 bases identical to TRBD2. The CDR3 has 17 amino acids. The germline gives CDR1 SGHVS, CDR2 FQNEAQ. Trimming cost V 2 bases and J 4 bases; bases outside gene matches: 8.